This note documents a single T cell receptor (beta chain) sequence. Its antigen specificity is not known. No quality values exist for individual bases; no much larger clone is one base distant. TCRbeta CDR3 regions were amplified from genomic DNA using the immunoSEQ Assay, a bias-controlled multiplex PCR. On the study's bioinformatics: Nucleated cell counts per sample were estimated from amplification of reference gene primers within the assay. To quantify the absolute abundance of each unique TCRbeta CDR3 rearrangement, sequence reads were collapsed and filtered. For each sample, productive Simpson clonality was calculated as the square root of Simpson's diversity index across productive rearrangements. TCRdb limited this immuneACCESS table to in-frame rearrangements with V and J called. A share of clones is missing; checked studies link under half to unresolved V genes, and the rest is unexplained. The V and J calls and clone size come from that table; D and trimming were worked out from the DNA. This sample gives around 250,000 clones in total; approximately 84% of them show up just once. The ten most abundant clones make up approximately 4% of the sample.

These data originate in a study of blood T cell repertoires in COVID-19 (dated by TCRdb to 2020 to 2021). At the level of the whole study: Samples covering the acute and convalescent phases of COVID-19 were provided by collaborators in the United States, Italy and Spain. The prospective study material was composed of cDNA or gDNA derived from T cells, B-cell-depleted T cells, or PBMCs. Deeply sampled blood TCRbeta repertoires from subjects exposed to, actively infected with, or recovered from COVID-19 were included in the dataset. The repertoires were made available in a free public database intended to serve as a resource for research on the immune response to SARS-CoV-2. The samples were drawn from two sources: the first 160 participants of the ongoing ImmuneRACE study, and 1,000 to 1,500 subjects contributed by 6 global collaborators. The sample metadata nearly always contained a de-identified subject ID, COVID-19 status, age in years and sex. Where HLA class I and class II types were available, the types were taken from metadata supplied by the sample provider, not from assay-based typing.

General study outcomes and caveats: The quantity of clinical and demographic metadata differed by source and by participant and was supplied without curation.

Each collaborating institution followed its own protocols to collect whole blood in K2EDTA tubes. For TCRbeta analysis, collaborators shipped samples as frozen whole blood, isolated PBMCs, or DNA extracted from either of those sample types. The CDR3 contains 16 residues, cysteine and phenylalanine counted. Only the CDR3 portion is preserved as DNA: 48 bases, with reading frame beginning at the first base. This clonotype originated in a man aged 50 to 60 with active or convalescent COVID-19. The sample was peripheral blood. The receptor chain draws on TRBV21-1 and TRBJ2-5; TRBD2, the D gene given by the table, was not confirmed from the DNA. TRBV21-1 is flagged as a pseudogene. The CDR3 amino acid sequence is: CASSRARTSGEETQYF. The DNA reads TGTGCCAGCAGCAGGGCCCGGACTAGCGGGGAAGAGACCCAGTACTTC.